The rows below give T cell receptor beta chains drawn from one sample of a study of T cells in Graves' hyperthyroidism and ophthalmopathy. TCRdb passed the multiplex PCR reads through MiXCR, listing each CDR3 protein once. The sample holds approximately 430,000 distinct CDR3 sequences, around 15% seen once. The sample taken for sequencing was blood. Source of these receptors: a man between 18 and 29 years old with Graves' ophthalmopathy. Both conserved end residues are trimmed from each CDR3. Only part of the rows carry a size: once, few, many, or a class if the clone is expanded.

CDR3 length	clone size	J gene	V gene	CDR3 protein
11	-	TRBJ2-5	TRBV6-1	ASRGTALETQY
15	-	TRBJ2-5	TRBV2	ASSGGGTSGYQETQY
14	-	TRBJ2-5	TRBV6-1	ASRDYGQGVGETQY
13	many	TRBJ2-7	TRBV6-1	ASSARQYFSYEQY
12	-	TRBJ1-1	TRBV5-1	ACSLREDRTEAF
14	many	TRBJ2-7	TRBV3-1	ASSQGVAGGSYEQY
9	many	TRBJ1-1	TRBV30	ACDRVSEAF
10	many	TRBJ2-3	TRBV2	ASSEVPHTQY
13	many	TRBJ2-2	TRBV15	ATSRGRGGTGELF
13	-	TRBJ2-5	TRBV7-7	ASSKGRGFQETQY
9	-	TRBJ2-1	TRBV30	AWSLQAGQF
11	few	TRBJ1-5	TRBV29-1	SVYDRENQPQH
12	many	TRBJ2-7	TRBV6-1	ASRNRDTEYEQY
13	many	TRBJ2-4	TRBV7-2	ASSSQGDRDSIQY
12	few	TRBJ1-1	TRBV20-1	SARDRLRGAEAF
13	many	TRBJ2-1	TRBV11-2	ASSLAWGGLGEQF
12	few	TRBJ1-3	TRBV13	ASSFRAAGNTIY
13	once	TRBJ2-3	TRBV12-3/TRBV12-4	ASSSSEDSADTQY
9	many	TRBJ1-2	TRBV11-2	ASREGGGYT
12	few	TRBJ2-1	TRBV5-1	ASSLDWTANGQF
14	many	TRBJ2-2	TRBV2	ASSVELAGDTGELF
15	many	TRBJ1-1	TRBV4-2	ASSQDGTVLGNTEAF
12	-	TRBJ2-1	TRBV6-4	ASSETGQSNEQF